What follows are 29 T cell receptor beta chains derived from one specimen sequenced in a study of T cell responses to AZD1222 COVID-19 vaccine. Profiling relied on immunoSEQ multiplex PCR, and the TCRdb table lists in-frame clones only, not all of them. The sample lists roughly 270,000 clones; 85% to 95% were seen once. The sequencing here drew on peripheral blood, taken 28 days after the second AZD1222 dose. These receptors were collected from an adult who received the AZD1222 COVID-19 vaccine.

The chain recombines TRBV19 with TRBJ2-1, with 8 nucleotides matching TRBD2. This CDR3 has 15 amino acids. The germline V gene encodes CDR1 LNHDA and CDR2 SQIVND (reference sequence). J was trimmed by 5 bases and V by 3 bases; bases with no gene match: 6. The CDR3 region is CASSMSTSVDNEQFF. The CDR3 DNA is TGTGCCAGTAGTATGTCGACTAGCGTCGACAATGAGCAGTTCTTC.

The chain carries TRBV10-1 and TRBJ2-1; D ambiguous. The CDR3 sequence is 13 residues long. Germline CDR1 is WNHNN and CDR2 is SYGVQD (reference sequence). V dropped 3 bases and J dropped 0 bases, with 3 bases sitting between them. CDR3 coding DNA: TGCGCCAGCAGTGAAAGCTCCTACAATGAGCAGTTCTTC. Translating gives CASSESSYNEQFF.

The V call is TRBV11-2, the J call TRBJ2-6, with 7 bases that match TRBD1. Germline CDR1 is SGHAT and CDR2 is FQNNGV. The CDR3 has 16 residues. V trimming: 5 bases; J trimming: 2 bases; junction bases outside the gene matches: 6. CDR3 region: CASSINRGTGANVLTF. The DNA of the CDR3 is TGTGCCAGCAGCATAAACAGGGGAACTGGGGCCAACGTCCTGACTTTC.

J is TRBJ2-7 and V is TRBV6-4; the match to TRBD2 covers 7 bases. Germline loops: CDR1 MRHNA, CDR2 SNTAGT. The CDR3 has 15 residues. The V segment lost 4 bases and the J segment 2 bases; nucleotides outside the gene matches: 8. As DNA, the CDR3 is TGTGCCAGCAGTGTAATGGCGGGGGATCCCTACGAGCAGTACTTC. Its protein product is CASSVMAGDPYEQYF.

With respect to this clone: Additional DNA sequences in this sample encode the identical CDR3. This sequence joins TRBV27 and TRBJ2-7, with a weak D call TRBD2 (6 bases). This CDR3 is built from 15 residues. Germline V gives CDR1 MNHEY, CDR2 SMNVEV (reference sequence). V was clipped by 0 bases and J by 0 bases, with 9 bases between them. The CDR3 protein is CASSLSLGSSYEQYF. CDR3 in DNA: TGTGCCAGCAGTTTATCCCTCGGGAGCTCCTACGAGCAGTACTTC.

The J gene is TRBJ2-5, the V gene TRBV12-3 or TRBV12-4; D perhaps matches TRBD1 (5 bases). Trimming removed 5 bases from V and 9 bases from J, with 13 bases in between. The CDR3 contains 12 residues. CDR3: CASSGATEAQYF. The CDR3 nucleotides read TGTGCCAGCAGTGGGGCTACCGAGGCCCAGTACTTC.

This chain links TRBV5-1 with TRBJ1-1; D perhaps matches TRBD1 (6 bases). The CDR3 is 14 residues long. V lost 2 bases, J lost 6 bases, and 14 bases lay in between. Germline V gene data show CDR1 as SGHRS and CDR2 as YFSETQ. CDR3 bases: TGCGCCAGCAGCTTTAACAGGGTAGGGGCTGAAGCTTTCTTT. It translates to CASSFNRVGAEAFF.

This chain links TRBV2 with TRBJ1-2, with unresolved D. Trimming left V 4 bases short and J 2 bases short, with 8 bases between. The CDR3 runs to 13 residues. The germline CDR1 and CDR2 sequences are SNHLY and FYNNEI. The CDR3 nucleotides read TGTGCCAGCAGTGGACGGATGAACTATGGCTACACCTTC. It codes for CASSGRMNYGYTF.

The chain recombines TRBV4-3 with TRBJ2-4; no reliable D call. Germline values: CDR1 LGHNA, CDR2 YSLEER. The CDR3 contains 18 residues. Trimming shortened V by 0 bases and J by 3 bases, and 18 bases separated the two germline ends. CDR3: CASSQEPPGGFDKNIQYF. CDR3 DNA sequence: TGCGCCAGCAGCCAAGAGCCCCCTGGTGGGTTCGACAAAAACATTCAGTACTTC.

The chain carries TRBV6-5 and TRBJ2-1; D is ambiguous. Germline loops: CDR1 MNHEY, CDR2 SVGAGI. The CDR3 totals 16 residues. V shed 4 bases and J shed 4 bases, with 17 bases lying between them. Here the CDR3 reads CASSSVLGINYNEQFF. The CDR3 DNA is TGTGCCAGCAGTTCCGTCCTAGGGATCAATTACAATGAGCAGTTCTTC.

A single count supports this clone. The chain employs TRBV5-4 and TRBJ2-7; tentative D call: TRBD2 (6 bases). CDR3 size: 17 residues. Trimming stripped 3 bases from V and 2 bases from J, with 21 bases between. CDR1 and CDR2 from the germline V gene are SGHNT and YYREEE (reference sequence). CDR3 nucleotides: TGTGCCAGCAGCTCACCCGTAGCCGGGAGAGCAACCTACGAGCAGTACTTC. Encoded protein: CASSSPVAGRATYEQYF.

V gene TRBV19 combines with J gene TRBJ2-5; D is unresolved. CDR3 length equals 13 residues. Trimming pared 7 bases from V and 0 bases from J, leaving 9 bases between. Germline lookup yields CDR1 LNHDA and CDR2 SQIVND (reference sequence). The CDR3 coding sequence is TGTGCCAGTAAGCAACAGCACCAAGAGACCCAGTACTTC. Translated: CASKQQHQETQYF.

Regarding this clone: This same CDR3 is encoded by further DNA sequences in the sample. The CDR3: CASSRQGGTDTQYF. The CDR3 nucleotides read TGTGCCAGCAGCCGACAGGGAGGGACAGATACGCAGTATTTT. The rearrangement links TRBV2 to TRBJ2-3, with D perhaps assigned TRBD1 or TRBD2 (7 bases each). The CDR3 length is 14 residues. Germline loops: CDR1 SNHLY, CDR2 FYNNEI. Deletions cut 6 bases from V and 3 bases from J, with 13 bases between.

This clone was detected only once. The chain uses TRBV28 and TRBJ2-1; D possibly corresponds to TRBD1 (6 bases). The length of the CDR3 is 12 residues. Trimming stripped 2 bases from V and 8 bases from J, with 7 bases between. The V gene's germline CDR1 is MDHEN and CDR2 SYDVKM. The CDR3 DNA sequence: TGTGCCAGCAGTTTAGGGGGCCATGAGCAGTTCTTC. Translating gives CASSLGGHEQFF.

The DNA for the CDR3 is TGTGCCAGCAGCAAGAACAGACTCTCAAACACCGGGGAGCTGTTTTTT. This encodes CASSKNRLSNTGELFF. The chain combines TRBV5-8 with TRBJ2-2; D is ambiguous. The CDR3 sequence is 16 residues long. Trimming pared 4 bases from V and 2 bases from J, leaving 15 bases between. CDR1 and CDR2 from the germline V gene are SGHTS and YDEGEE. Drawing the rest from reference TRBV5-8 and TRBJ2-2, the complete variable domain is EAGVTQSPTHLIKTRGQQATLRCSPISGHTSVYWYQQALGLGLQFLLWYDEGEERNRGNFPPRFSGRQFPNYSSELNVNALELEDSALYLCASSKNRLSNTGELFFGEGSRLTVL.

This sequence joins TRBV5-1 and TRBJ1-1, with D tentatively TRBD1 (6 bases). V was pared by 5 bases and J by 7 bases, with 18 bases between. The CDR3 sequence is 14 residues long. Germline V gene data show CDR1 as SGHRS and CDR2 as YFSETQ. The DNA for the CDR3 is TGCGCCAGCAGTCCGACTCGGGGGGCAAATGAAGCTTTCTTT. It is translated as CASSPTRGANEAFF.

This rearrangement joins TRBV6-5 to TRBJ1-2, with TRBD1 matching over 9 bases. V gave up 6 bases and J gave up 4 bases; unmatched junction bases: 9. Germline V gives CDR1 MNHEY, CDR2 SVGAGI. This CDR3 spans 15 amino acids. The CDR3 nucleotides are TGTGCCAGCAGGCGACTACAGGGGGCGGGCTATGGCTACACCTTC. Residues: CASRRLQGAGYGYTF.

V usage is TRBV2 and J usage is TRBJ1-4, with D maybe TRBD1 (5 bases). The CDR3 covers 14 residues. Trimming shortened V by 6 bases and J by 5 bases, and 13 bases separated the two germline ends. CDR1 and CDR2 from the germline V gene are SNHLY and FYNNEI. CDR3 protein: CASRPGTANEKLFF. The CDR3 DNA sequence: TGTGCCAGCAGACCCGGGACCGCAAATGAAAAACTGTTTTTT. The full variable domain, in which reference TRBV2 and TRBJ1-4 provide the parts outside the CDR3, is EPEVTQTPSHQVTQMGQEVILRCVPISNHLYFYWYRQILGQKVEFLVSFYNNEISEKSEIFDDQFSVERPDGSNFTLKIRSTKLEDSAMYFCASRPGTANEKLFFGSGTQLSVL.

J is TRBJ2-5 and V is TRBV7-2, with 15 bases that match TRBD2. Germline V gives CDR1 SGHTA, CDR2 FQGNSA. This CDR3 contains 17 residues. The ends lost 4 bases at V and 5 bases at J; junction bases unmatched: 8. In DNA, the CDR3 is TGTGCCAGCAGCTCGACCGGGACTAGCGGGAGGTTGGAGACCCAGTACTTC. Translating it yields CASSSTGTSGRLETQYF.

V is TRBV7-3 and J is TRBJ1-3; D not resolved. Trimming took 8 bases from V and 0 from J, leaving 8 bases between them. CDR1 is SGHTA and CDR2 is FQGTGA in the germline V gene. This CDR3 has 13 residues. In DNA form, the CDR3 reads TGTGCCAGCTCCCCAGGCTCTGGAAACACCATATATTTT. Encoded protein: CASSPGSGNTIYF.

The genes are TRBV12-3 or TRBV12-4 and TRBJ2-1; perhaps TRBD2 as D (6 bases). V was trimmed by 5 bases and J by 9 bases, leaving 11 bases between them. The CDR3 is 12 amino acids. Here the CDR3 reads CASSLGGIEQFF. DNA of the CDR3: TGTGCCAGCAGTCTAGGCGGGATTGAGCAGTTCTTC.

CDR3 DNA sequence: TGTGCCAGCACTCCGAACTTGGGGCCAGATACGCAGTATTTT. Protein product: CASTPNLGPDTQYF. This chain links TRBV2 with TRBJ2-3, with a tentative D call TRBD1 (5 bases). Germline CDR1 is SNHLY and CDR2 is FYNNEI. CDR3 length equals 14 residues. Trimming left V 7 bases short and J 4 bases short, with 15 bases between.

The J gene is TRBJ1-3, the V gene TRBV5-4; 7 bases map to TRBD1. J was trimmed by 4 bases and V by 7 bases; bases with no gene match: 8. This CDR3 is 14 amino acids long. Germline CDR1 and CDR2: SGHNT and YYREEE (reference sequence). DNA of the CDR3: TGTGCCAGCGGCGACAGGGCGGACGGAAACACCATATATTTT. This sequence encodes CASGDRADGNTIYF.

V and J are TRBV5-4 and TRBJ2-7, with TRBD2 matching over 11 bases. V shed 2 bases and J 6 bases; nucleotides not matched to a gene: 4. The CDR3 is made up of 14 amino acids. The V gene's germline CDR1 is SGHNT and CDR2 YYREEE (reference sequence). CDR3 sequence (DNA): TGTGCCAGCAGCTTCACTAGCGGGAGCACCGAGCAGTACTTC. Residues: CASSFTSGSTEQYF.

This sequence joins TRBV5-4 and TRBJ1-1, with a tentative D call TRBD1 (5 bases). V was trimmed by 4 bases and J by 5 bases, leaving 12 bases between them. The V gene's germline CDR1 is SGHNT and CDR2 YYREEE (reference sequence). This CDR3 has 13 amino acids. This CDR3 reads CASSLGVLTEAFF. The DNA for the CDR3 is TGTGCCAGCAGCCTGGGGGTGTTAACTGAAGCTTTCTTT.

This chain links TRBV7-8 with TRBJ1-2; maybe TRBD1 (5 bases). In germline, CDR1 is SGHVS, CDR2 FQNEAQ. Trimming pared 1 base from V and 1 base from J, leaving 13 bases between. CDR3 length equals 16 residues. CDR3 protein: CASSLVGGTYNYGYTF. In nucleotides, the CDR3 is TGTGCCAGCAGCTTAGTGGGGGGTACCTATAACTATGGCTACACCTTC.

The chain has TRBV6-4 and TRBJ2-3, with D perhaps given as TRBD1 or TRBD2 (5 bases each). Per the germline V gene, CDR1 is MRHNA and CDR2 is SNTAGT. Trimming stripped 3 bases from V and 5 bases from J, with 15 bases between. The CDR3 runs 15 residues. The CDR3 DNA sequence: TGTGCCAGCAGTGAAACTTCCTCTGGGGGAGATACGCAGTATTTT. Translating gives CASSETSSGGDTQYF.

About this clone: Additional DNA sequences in this sample encode the identical CDR3. This chain connects TRBV5-1 to TRBJ1-5; D remains unclear. The CDR3 has 13 residues. V lost 0 bases and J lost 4, with 5 bases in between. The germline CDR1 and CDR2 sequences are SGHRS and YFSETQ. CDR3 sequence: CASSLDINQPQHF. The CDR3 nucleotides read TGCGCCAGCAGCTTGGACATAAATCAGCCCCAGCATTTT. Looking up the rest from reference TRBV5-1 and TRBJ1-5 gives the full variable domain: KAGVTQTPRYLIKTRGQQVTLSCSPISGHRSVSWYQQTPGQGLQFLFEYFSETQRNKGNFPGRFSGRQFSNSRSEMNVSTLELGDSALYLCASSLDINQPQHFGDGTRLSIL.

The chain employs TRBV6-4 and TRBJ2-1, with TRBD2 matching over 9 bases. J gave up 9 bases and V 4 bases, and 4 bases lay outside the gene matches. CDR3 length: 13 residues. From germline, CDR1 is MRHNA and CDR2 SNTAGT. The DNA for the CDR3 is TGTGCCAGCAGTGTGACTAGCGGAGGTGAGCAGTTCTTC. It specifies CASSVTSGGEQFF.